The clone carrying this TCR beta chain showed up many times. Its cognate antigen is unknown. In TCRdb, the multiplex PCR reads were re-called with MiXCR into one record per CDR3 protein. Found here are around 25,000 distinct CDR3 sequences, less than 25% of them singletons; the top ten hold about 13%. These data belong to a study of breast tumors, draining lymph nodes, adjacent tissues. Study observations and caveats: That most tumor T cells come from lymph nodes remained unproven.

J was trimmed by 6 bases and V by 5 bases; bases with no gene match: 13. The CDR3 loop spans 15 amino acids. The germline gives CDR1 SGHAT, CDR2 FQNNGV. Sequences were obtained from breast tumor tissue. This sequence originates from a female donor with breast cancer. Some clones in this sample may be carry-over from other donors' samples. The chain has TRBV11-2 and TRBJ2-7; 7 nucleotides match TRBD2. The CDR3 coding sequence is TGTGCCAGCAGCATGGGGAGCGGGACTACCGGCGAGCAGTACTTC. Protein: CASSMGSGTTGEQYF.